Listed here is a single TCR beta chain. No antigen is known for it. This sample was included in a study of T-cell reconstitution after alpha-beta-depleted transplantation in children. Germline-derived CDR1 and CDR2 are SNHLY and FYNNEI. V shed 4 bases, J shed 1 base, and the junction held 7 bases outside the gene matches. CDR3 length equals 17 residues. Unique molecular identifiers were built into the TCRbeta library. TCRdb processed the PCR reads anew with MiXCR; each CDR3 protein has one entry. Of about 830,000 distinct CDR3 sequences listed, 15% to 20% are singletons. Overall study findings and caveats: In some patients, recipient T cells and intrathymic progenitors surviving conditioning explained high day-60 diversity. T-cell numbers and diversity, one year after transplant, stemmed largely from T cells that were newly produced. At around two months after transplant, the alpha-beta T cells were reportedly derived from several hundred expanded clones that came from non-depleted graft cells.

This specimen consisted of PBMCs, mostly from graft donor cells, obtained 360 days after TCRalphabeta/CD19-depleted stem cell transplant. The chain couples TRBV2 to TRBJ2-2; 9 nucleotides match TRBD2. This receptor was obtained from a male patient between 5 and 17 years old who had a stem cell transplant for acute lymphoblastic leukemia, so the T cells may come from the graft donor. The CDR3 DNA follows: TGTGCCAGCAGTGTCCCGAGACTAGCGGAGAACACCGGGGAGCTGTTTTTT. It specifies CASSVPRLAENTGELFF.